The T cell receptor beta chain described here comes from a study of T cell changes during pregnancy in multiple sclerosis. Repertoires were generated with immunoSEQ multiplex PCR, while TCRdb's copy carries only in-frame clones and drops some. The sample has around 70,000 clones, 90% to 95% seen once. Germline loops: CDR1 SGHVS, CDR2 FNYEAQ. The ends lost 5 bases at V and 4 bases at J; junction bases unmatched: 18. This CDR3 is 19 amino acids long. The input for sequencing was peripheral blood, taken in the first trimester of pregnancy. The chain recombines TRBV7-6 with TRBJ2-7; 12 bases agree with TRBD2. The TCR comes from a female donor in good health, enrolled as a control in a pregnancy study. The CDR3, as DNA: TGTGCCAGCAGCCCCAGGGGGTGGACTAGCGGGGAGGTTTTGTACGAGCAGTACTTC. This encodes CASSPRGWTSGEVLYEQYF.